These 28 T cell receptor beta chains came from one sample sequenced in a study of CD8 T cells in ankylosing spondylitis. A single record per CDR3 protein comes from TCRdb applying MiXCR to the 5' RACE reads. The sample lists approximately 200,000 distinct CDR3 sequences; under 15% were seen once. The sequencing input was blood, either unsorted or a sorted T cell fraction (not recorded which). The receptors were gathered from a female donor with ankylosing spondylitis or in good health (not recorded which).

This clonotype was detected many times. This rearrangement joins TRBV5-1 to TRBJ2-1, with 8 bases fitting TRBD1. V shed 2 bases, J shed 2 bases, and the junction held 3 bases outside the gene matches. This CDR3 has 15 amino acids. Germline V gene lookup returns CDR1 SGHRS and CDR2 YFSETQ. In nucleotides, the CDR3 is TGCGCCAGCAGCTTACAGGGGGAGGCCTACAATGAGCAGTTCTTC. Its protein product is CASSLQGEAYNEQFF.

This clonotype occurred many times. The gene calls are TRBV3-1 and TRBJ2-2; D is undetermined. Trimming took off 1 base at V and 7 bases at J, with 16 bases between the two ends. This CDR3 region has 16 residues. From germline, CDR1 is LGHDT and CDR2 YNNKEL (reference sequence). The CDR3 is CASSQVALMSRGELFF. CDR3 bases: TGTGCCAGCAGCCAAGTGGCCTTAATGTCACGCGGGGAGCTGTTTTTT.

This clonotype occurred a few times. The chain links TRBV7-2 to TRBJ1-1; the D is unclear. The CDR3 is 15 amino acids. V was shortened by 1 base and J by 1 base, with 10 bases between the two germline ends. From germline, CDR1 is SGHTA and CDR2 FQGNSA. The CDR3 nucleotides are TGTGCCAGCAGCTTAGTGGTCAACGAGAACACTGAAGCTTTCTTT. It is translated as CASSLVVNENTEAFF. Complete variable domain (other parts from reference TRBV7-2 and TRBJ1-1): GAGVSQSPSNKVTEKGKDVELRCDPISGHTALYWYRQSLGQGLEFLIYFQGNSAPDKSGLPSDRFSAERTGGSVSTLTIQRTQQEDSAVYLCASSLVVNENTEAFFGQGTRLTVV.

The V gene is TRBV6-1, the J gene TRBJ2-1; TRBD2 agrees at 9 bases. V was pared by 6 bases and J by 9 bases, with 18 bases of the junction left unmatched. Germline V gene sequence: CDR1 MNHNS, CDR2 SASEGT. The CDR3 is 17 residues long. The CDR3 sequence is CASRWKVGREGVPEQFF. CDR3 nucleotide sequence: TGTGCCAGCAGATGGAAGGTCGGGCGGGAGGGGGTACCTGAGCAGTTCTTC.

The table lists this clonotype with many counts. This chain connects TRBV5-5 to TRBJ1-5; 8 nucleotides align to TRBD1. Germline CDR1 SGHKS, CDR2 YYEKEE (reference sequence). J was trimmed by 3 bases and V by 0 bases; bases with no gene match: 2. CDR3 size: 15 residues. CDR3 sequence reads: CASSLVTGDNQPQHF. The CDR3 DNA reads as TGTGCCAGCAGCTTGGTGACAGGGGACAATCAGCCCCAGCATTTT.

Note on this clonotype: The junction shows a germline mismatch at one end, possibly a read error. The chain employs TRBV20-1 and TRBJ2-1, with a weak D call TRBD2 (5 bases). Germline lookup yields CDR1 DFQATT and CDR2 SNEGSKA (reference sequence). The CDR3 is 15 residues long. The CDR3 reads CSARGGLSSYNEQFF. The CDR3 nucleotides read TGCAGTGCCAGAGGCGGGCTGAGCTCCTACAATGAGCAGTTCTTC.

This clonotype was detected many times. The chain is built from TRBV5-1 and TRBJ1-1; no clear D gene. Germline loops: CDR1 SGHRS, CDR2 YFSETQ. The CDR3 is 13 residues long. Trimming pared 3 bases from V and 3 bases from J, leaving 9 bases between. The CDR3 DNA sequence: TGCGCCAGCAGCTCCCGGAGGTACACTGAAGCTTTCTTT. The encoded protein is CASSSRRYTEAFF.

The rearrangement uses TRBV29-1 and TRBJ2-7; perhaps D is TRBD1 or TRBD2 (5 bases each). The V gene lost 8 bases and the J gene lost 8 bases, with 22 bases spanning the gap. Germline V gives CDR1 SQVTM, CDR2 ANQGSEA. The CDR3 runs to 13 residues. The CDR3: CSTGWDPTSQQYF. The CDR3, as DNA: TGCAGCACGGGGTGGGACCCGACCTCGCAGCAGTACTTC.

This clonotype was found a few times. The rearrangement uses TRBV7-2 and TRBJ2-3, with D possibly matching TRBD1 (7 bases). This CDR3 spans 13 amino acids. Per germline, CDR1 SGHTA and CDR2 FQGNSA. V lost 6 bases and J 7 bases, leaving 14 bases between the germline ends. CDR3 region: CASRKQGRNTQYF. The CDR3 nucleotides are TGTGCCAGCAGAAAACAGGGGAGGAATACGCAGTATTTT.

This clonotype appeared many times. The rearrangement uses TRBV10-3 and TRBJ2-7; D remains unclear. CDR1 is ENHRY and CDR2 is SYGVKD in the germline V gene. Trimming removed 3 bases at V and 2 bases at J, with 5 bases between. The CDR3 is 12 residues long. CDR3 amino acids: CAISDGTYEQYF. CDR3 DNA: TGTGCCATCAGTGACGGTACCTACGAGCAGTACTTC.

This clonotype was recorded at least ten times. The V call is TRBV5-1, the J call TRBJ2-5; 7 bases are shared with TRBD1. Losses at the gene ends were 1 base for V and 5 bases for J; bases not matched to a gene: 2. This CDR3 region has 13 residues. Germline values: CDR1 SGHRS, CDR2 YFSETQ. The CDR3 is CASSLTGVETQYF. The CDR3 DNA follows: TGCGCCAGCAGCTTGACAGGGGTGGAGACCCAGTACTTC.

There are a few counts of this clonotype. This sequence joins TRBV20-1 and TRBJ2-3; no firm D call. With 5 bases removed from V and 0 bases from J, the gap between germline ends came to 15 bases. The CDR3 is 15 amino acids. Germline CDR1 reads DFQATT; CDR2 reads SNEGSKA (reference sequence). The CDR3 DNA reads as TGCAGTGCTGATGACCGCACCGCTAGCACAGATACGCAGTATTTT. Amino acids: CSADDRTASTDTQYF.

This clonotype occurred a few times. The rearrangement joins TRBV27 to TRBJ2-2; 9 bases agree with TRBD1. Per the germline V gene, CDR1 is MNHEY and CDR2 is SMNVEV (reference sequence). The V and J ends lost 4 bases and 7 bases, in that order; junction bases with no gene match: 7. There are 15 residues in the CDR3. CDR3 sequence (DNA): TGTGCCAGCAGTTCAGGAGACAGGGGGAGCGGGGAGCTGTTTTTT. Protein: CASSSGDRGSGELFF.

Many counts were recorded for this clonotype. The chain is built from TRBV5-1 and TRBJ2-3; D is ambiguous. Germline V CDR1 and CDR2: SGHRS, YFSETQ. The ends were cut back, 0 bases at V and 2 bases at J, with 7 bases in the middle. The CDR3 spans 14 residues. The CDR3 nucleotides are TGCGCCAGCAGCTTGGGATCCATCACAGATACGCAGTATTTT. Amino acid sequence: CASSLGSITDTQYF. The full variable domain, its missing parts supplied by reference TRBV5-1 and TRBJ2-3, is KAGVTQTPRYLIKTRGQQVTLSCSPISGHRSVSWYQQTPGQGLQFLFEYFSETQRNKGNFPGRFSGRQFSNSRSEMNVSTLELGDSALYLCASSLGSITDTQYFGPGTRLTVL.

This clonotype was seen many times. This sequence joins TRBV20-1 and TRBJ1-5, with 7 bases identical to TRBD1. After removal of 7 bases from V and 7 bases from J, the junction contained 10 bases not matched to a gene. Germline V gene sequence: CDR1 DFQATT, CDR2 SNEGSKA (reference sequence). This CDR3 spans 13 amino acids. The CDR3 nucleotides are TGCAGTGGAACCCCAGGGGGTCGGCAGCCCCAGCATTTT. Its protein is CSGTPGGRQPQHF.

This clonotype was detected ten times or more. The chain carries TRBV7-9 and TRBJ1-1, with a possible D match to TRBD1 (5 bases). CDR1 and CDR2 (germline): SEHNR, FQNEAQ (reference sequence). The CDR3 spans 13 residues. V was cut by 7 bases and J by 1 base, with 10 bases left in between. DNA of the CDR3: TGTGCCAGCACCCCTGGGGGGAACACTGAAGCTTTCTTT. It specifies CASTPGGNTEAFF.

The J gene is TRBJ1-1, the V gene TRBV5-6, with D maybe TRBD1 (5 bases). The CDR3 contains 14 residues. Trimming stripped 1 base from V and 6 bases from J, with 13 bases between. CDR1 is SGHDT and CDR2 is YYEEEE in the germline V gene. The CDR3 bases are TGTGCCAGCAGCTTGAACTCAGGGTACCCTGAAGCTTTCTTT. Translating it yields CASSLNSGYPEAFF.

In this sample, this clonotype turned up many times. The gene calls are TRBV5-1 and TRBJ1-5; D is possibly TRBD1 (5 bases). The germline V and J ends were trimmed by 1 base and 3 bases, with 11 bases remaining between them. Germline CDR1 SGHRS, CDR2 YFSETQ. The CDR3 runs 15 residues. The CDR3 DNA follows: TGCGCCAGCAGCTTGATGCCAGGGACCAATCAGCCCCAGCATTTT. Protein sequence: CASSLMPGTNQPQHF.

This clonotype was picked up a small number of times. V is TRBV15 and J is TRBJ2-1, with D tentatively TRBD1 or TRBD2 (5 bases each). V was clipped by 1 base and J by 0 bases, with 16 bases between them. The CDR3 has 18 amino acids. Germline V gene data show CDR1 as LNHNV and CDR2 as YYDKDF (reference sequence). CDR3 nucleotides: TGTGCCACCAGCAGAGGACGGGGCGGCACGGGCTCCTACAATGAGCAGTTCTTC. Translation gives CATSRGRGGTGSYNEQFF.

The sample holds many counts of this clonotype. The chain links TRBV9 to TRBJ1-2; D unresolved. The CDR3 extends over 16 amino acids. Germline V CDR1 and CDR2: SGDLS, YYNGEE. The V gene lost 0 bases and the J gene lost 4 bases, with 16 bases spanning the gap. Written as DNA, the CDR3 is TGTGCCAGCAGCGTAGCCCTAAGTTCCGCTAGCTATGGCTACACCTTC. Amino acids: CASSVALSSASYGYTF.

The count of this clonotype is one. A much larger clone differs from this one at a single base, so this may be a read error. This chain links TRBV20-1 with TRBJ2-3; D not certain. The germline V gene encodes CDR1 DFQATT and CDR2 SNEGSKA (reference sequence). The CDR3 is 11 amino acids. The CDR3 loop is CSARKGDTQDF. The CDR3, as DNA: TGCAGTGCCCGAAAAGGAGATACGCAGGATTTT.

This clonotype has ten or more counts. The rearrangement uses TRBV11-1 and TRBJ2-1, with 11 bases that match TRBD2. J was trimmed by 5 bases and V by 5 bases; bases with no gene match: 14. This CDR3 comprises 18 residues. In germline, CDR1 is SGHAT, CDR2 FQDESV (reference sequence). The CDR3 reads CASSLPPRLAGLNNEQFF. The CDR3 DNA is TGTGCCAGCAGCCTCCCCCCGCGACTAGCGGGACTGAACAATGAGCAGTTCTTC.

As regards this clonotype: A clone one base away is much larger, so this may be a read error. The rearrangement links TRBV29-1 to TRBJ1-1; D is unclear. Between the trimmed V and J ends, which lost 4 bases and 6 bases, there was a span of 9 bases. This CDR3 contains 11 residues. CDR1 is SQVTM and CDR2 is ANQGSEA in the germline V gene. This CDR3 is CSVGYGAEAFF. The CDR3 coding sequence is TGCAGCGTTGGTTATGGGGCTGAAGCTTTCTTT.

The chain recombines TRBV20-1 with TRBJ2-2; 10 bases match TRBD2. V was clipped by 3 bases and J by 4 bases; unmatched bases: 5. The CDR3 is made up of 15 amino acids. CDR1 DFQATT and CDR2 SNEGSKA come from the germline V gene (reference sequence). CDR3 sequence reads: CSASLSGRGTGELFF. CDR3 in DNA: TGCAGTGCTAGTTTGAGCGGGAGGGGCACCGGGGAGCTGTTTTTT.

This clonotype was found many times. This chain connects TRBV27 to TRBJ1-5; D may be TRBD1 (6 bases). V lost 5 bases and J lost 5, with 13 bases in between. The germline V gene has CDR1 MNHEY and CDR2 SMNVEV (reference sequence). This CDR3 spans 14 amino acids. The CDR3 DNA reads TGTGCCAGCAGTCTAGGGGGGAACGATCAGCCCCAGCATTTT. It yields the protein CASSLGGNDQPQHF.

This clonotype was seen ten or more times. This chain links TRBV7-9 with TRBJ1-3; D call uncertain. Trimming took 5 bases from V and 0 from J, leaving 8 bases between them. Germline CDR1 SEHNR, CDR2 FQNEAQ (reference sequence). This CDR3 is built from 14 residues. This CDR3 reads CASSTLSSGNTIYF. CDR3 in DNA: TGTGCCAGCAGCACCTTGAGCTCTGGAAACACCATATATTTT.

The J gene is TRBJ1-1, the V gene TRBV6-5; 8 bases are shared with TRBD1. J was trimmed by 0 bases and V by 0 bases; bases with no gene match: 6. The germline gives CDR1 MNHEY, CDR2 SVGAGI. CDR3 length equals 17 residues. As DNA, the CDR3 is TGTGCCAGCAGTTACTCGAACAGGGGGTTCATGAACACTGAAGCTTTCTTT. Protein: CASSYSNRGFMNTEAFF.

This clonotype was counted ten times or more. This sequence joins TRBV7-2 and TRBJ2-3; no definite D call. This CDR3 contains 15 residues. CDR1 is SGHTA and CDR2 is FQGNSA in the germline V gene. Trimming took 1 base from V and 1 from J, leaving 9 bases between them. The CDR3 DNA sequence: TGTGCCAGCAGCTTAGGTACACCGCGCACAGATACGCAGTATTTT. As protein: CASSLGTPRTDTQYF.